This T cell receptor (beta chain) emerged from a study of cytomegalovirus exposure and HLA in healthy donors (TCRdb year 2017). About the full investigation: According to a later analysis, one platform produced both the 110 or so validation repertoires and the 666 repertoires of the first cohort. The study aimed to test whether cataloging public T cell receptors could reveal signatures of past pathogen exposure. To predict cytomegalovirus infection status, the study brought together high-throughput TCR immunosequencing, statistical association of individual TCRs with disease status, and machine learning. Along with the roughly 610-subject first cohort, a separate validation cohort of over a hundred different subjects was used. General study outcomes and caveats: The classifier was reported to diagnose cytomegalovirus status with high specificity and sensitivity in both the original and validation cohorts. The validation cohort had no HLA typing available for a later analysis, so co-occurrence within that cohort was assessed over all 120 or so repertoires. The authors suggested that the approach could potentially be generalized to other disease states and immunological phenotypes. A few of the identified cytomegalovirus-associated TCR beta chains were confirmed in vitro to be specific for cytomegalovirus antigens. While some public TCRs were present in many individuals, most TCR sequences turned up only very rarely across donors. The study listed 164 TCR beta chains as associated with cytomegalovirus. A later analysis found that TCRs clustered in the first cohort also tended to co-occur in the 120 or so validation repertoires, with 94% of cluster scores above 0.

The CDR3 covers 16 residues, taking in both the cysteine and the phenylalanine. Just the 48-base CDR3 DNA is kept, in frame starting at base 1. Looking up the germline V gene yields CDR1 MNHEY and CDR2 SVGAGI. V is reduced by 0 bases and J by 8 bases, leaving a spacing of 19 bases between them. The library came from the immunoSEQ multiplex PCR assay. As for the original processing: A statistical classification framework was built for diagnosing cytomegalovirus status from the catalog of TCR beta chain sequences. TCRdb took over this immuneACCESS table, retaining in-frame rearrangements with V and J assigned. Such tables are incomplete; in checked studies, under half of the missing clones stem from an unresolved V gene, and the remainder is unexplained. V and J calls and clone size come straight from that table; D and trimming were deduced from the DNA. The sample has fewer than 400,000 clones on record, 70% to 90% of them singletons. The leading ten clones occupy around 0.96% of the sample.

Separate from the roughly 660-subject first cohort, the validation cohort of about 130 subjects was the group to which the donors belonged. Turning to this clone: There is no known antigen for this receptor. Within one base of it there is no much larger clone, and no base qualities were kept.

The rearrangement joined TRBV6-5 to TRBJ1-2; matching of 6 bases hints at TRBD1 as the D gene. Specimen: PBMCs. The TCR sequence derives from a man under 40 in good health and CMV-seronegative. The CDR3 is CASSYSSQTGSLGYTF. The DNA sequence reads TGTGCCAGCAGTTACTCGAGCCAGACAGGATCGTTGGGCTACACCTTC.